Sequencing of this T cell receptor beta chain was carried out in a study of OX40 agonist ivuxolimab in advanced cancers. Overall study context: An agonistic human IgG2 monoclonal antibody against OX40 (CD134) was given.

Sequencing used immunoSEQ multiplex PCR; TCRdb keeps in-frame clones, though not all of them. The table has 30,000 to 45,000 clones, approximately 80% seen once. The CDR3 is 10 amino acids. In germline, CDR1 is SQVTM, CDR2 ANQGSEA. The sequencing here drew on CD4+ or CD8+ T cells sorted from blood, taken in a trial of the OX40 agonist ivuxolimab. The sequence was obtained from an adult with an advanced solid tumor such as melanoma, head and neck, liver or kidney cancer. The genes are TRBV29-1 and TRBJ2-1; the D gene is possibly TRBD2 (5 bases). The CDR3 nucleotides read TGCGGGAGCTCCTACAATGAGCAGTTCTTC. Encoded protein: CGSSYNEQFF.